The clone carrying this T cell receptor beta chain was detected ten times or more. Antigen: not known. Uncontrolled infection, other autoimmune disease, pregnancy and lactation each barred patients from inclusion. Diagnosis relied on clinical symptoms, serum thyroxine and TRAb, thyroid ultrasound and orbital computed tomography. PBMCs came from 9 to 10 ml fresh peripheral blood. These data come from a study of T cells in Graves' hyperthyroidism and ophthalmopathy. What was amplified from RNA transcripts were TCR beta CDR3 regions. During a first-round RT-PCR of the TCR CDR3, the HTBI primer set was used. TCRdb reanalysed the multiplex PCR reads using MiXCR and keeps one entry per CDR3 protein. Among approximately 400,000 distinct CDR3 sequences listed, about 14% were seen once. Overall study findings and caveats: It was a median around 6 months before onset that the model predicted ophthalmopathy.

This TCR was recovered from a man between 25 and 39 years old with Graves' hyperthyroidism that later progressed to Graves' ophthalmopathy. What was sequenced was blood.

Here the CDR3 DNA reads TGTGCCAGCAGCTTAAGGGGGATCAACGAGCAGTACTTC. It encodes CASSLRGINEQYF. V usage is TRBV13 and J usage is TRBJ2-7; tentative D call: TRBD1 (6 bases). The V end was cut by 2 bases, the J end by 5 bases, with 10 bases between. Germline values: CDR1 PRHDT, CDR2 FYEKMQ (reference sequence). This CDR3 is built from 13 residues.